These T cell receptor beta chains were read from a single sample in a study of blood T cells in healthy people across ages. TCRdb ran MiXCR on the 5' RACE reads and lists one entry per CDR3 protein. The data show 800,000 to 950,000 distinct CDR3 sequences, almost 30% seen once. The same data also went into a second study, on T cells of mothers and their children.

The sample consisted of blood. These receptors were obtained from a woman aged 40 to 49 in good health. Each CDR3 is given with its conserved first and last residue. The order of the fields is D gene, V gene, J gene, clone size, CDR3 DNA, CDR3 protein. The D gene is left open where the match is weak. Clone size is shown for a subset of rows, as once, few, many or a class of expanded clone.

d_gene: -; v_gene: TRBV11-1; j_gene: TRBJ2-1; abundance: few; CDR3nt: TGTGCCAGCAGCCAGGGTAGGCCCTTCTTC; CDR3aa: CASSQGRPFF
d_gene: -; v_gene: TRBV4-2; j_gene: TRBJ2-5; abundance: -; CDR3nt: TGTGCCAGCAGCCAGGACAGGACTAAAGAGACCCAGTACTTC; CDR3aa: CASSQDRTKETQYF
d_gene: -; v_gene: TRBV13; j_gene: TRBJ2-5; abundance: -; CDR3nt: TGTGCCGGCAGCTTAGCCCCAAGGGGGCAAGAGACCCAGTACTTC; CDR3aa: CAGSLAPRGQETQYF
d_gene: -; v_gene: TRBV4-1; j_gene: TRBJ2-5; abundance: many; CDR3nt: TGCGCCAGCAGCCAAGATCAGGGGAGAGAGACCCAGTACTTC; CDR3aa: CASSQDQGRETQYF
d_gene: TRBD2; v_gene: TRBV4-2; j_gene: TRBJ2-7; abundance: -; CDR3nt: TGTGCCAGCAGCCAAGATGTGGGGGAGGGCGAGCAGTACTTC; CDR3aa: CASSQDVGEGEQYF
d_gene: -; v_gene: TRBV7-2; j_gene: TRBJ2-1; abundance: few; CDR3nt: TGTGCCAGCAGCCCCTTTTCTTATGAGCAGTTCTTC; CDR3aa: CASSPFSYEQFF
d_gene: -; v_gene: TRBV7-2; j_gene: TRBJ2-7; abundance: many; CDR3nt: TGTGCCAGCAGCCAGGGGAGGGATCCCTACGAGCAGTACTTC; CDR3aa: CASSQGRDPYEQYF
d_gene: -; v_gene: TRBV7-2; j_gene: TRBJ2-2; abundance: -; CDR3nt: TGTGCCAGCAGCTTAGGTCCCGGGAAGGTGAACACCGGGGAGCGGTTTTTT; CDR3aa: CASSLGPGKVNTGERFF
d_gene: -; v_gene: TRBV7-9; j_gene: TRBJ1-2; abundance: few; CDR3nt: TGTGCCAGCAGCTTAGAGGCAGTATACTATGGCTACACCTTC; CDR3aa: CASSLEAVYYGYTF
d_gene: TRBD2; v_gene: TRBV30; j_gene: TRBJ2-3; abundance: -; CDR3nt: TGTGCCTGGAGTCGGCTAGCGGCCACAGATACGCAGTATTTT; CDR3aa: CAWSRLAATDTQYF
d_gene: -; v_gene: TRBV10-3; j_gene: TRBJ1-5; abundance: -; CDR3nt: TGTACCATCAGTGACGGGGAGCTCAATGTGCCCCAGCATTTT; CDR3aa: CTISDGELNVPQHF